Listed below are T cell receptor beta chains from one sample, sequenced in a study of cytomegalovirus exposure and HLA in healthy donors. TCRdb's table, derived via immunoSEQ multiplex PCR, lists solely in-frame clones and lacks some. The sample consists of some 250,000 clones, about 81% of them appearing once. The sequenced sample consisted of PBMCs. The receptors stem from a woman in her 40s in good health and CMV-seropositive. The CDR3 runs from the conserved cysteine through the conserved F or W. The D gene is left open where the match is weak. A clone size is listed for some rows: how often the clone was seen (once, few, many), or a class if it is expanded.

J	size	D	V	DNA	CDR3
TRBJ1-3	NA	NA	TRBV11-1	TGTGCCAGCAGCTTAGGACAACCAGGGGCCGCCGGAAACACCATATATTTT	CASSLGQPGAAGNTIYF
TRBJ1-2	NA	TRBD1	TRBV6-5	TGTGCCAGCAGTGTACAGGGGTACTATGGCTACACCTTC	CASSVQGYYGYTF
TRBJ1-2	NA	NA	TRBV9	TGTGCCAGCAGCGTAATGGGGGGGTGTTGTGGCTACACCTTC	CASSVMGGCCGYTF
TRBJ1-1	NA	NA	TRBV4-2	TGTGCCAGCAGCCAAGATGAGGTGAACACTGAAGCTTTCTTT	CASSQDEVNTEAFF
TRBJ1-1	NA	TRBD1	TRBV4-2	TGTGCCAGCAGCCAAGAAGCCGGGACAGGGGGCGTTTGGATCGCCGTTAACACTGAAGCTTTCTTT	CASSQEAGTGGVWIAVNTEAFF
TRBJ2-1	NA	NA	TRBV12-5	TGTGCTAGTGGTTTGCTATGGGGCAGCAATGAGCAGTTCTTC	CASGLLWGSNEQFF
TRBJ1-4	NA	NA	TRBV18	TGTGCCAGCTCACCACCCGTGACCCGGGGAAAACTGTTTTTT	CASSPPVTRGKLFF
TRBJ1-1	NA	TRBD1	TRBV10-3	TGTGCCTCCCAAGGGGGACAGTTGAACACTGAAGCTTTCTTT	CASQGGQLNTEAFF
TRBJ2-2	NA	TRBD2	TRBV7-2	TGTGCCAGCAGCTCTAGCGGGAGGGGGGAGCTGTTTTTT	CASSSSGRGELFF
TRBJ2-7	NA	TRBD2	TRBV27	TGTGCCAGCAGTTTATCCCCAGCCAGGGTAGCGGGATTGTACGAGCAGTACTTC	CASSLSPARVAGLYEQYF
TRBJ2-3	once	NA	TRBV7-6	TGTGCCAGCAGCCTAAAGGCGGTGCCCACAGATACGCAGTATTTT	CASSLKAVPTDTQYF
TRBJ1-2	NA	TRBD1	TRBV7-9	TGTGCCAGCAGCTTAGGAATAGGACAGGGACGCGTCGGCTACACCTTC	CASSLGIGQGRVGYTF
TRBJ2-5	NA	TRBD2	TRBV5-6	TGTGCCAGCAGCTGGGGCGGGACTAGCTACCAGACCCAGTACTTC	CASSWGGTSYQTQYF
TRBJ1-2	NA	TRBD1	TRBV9	TGTGCCAGCAGCGTAGTGACAGGGAAGGGGGATGGCTACACCTTC	CASSVVTGKGDGYTF
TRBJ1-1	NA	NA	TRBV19	TGTGCCAGTAGACGTGGAGGGTTGGACACTGAAGCTTTCTTT	CASRRGGLDTEAFF
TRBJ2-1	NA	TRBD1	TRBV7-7	TGTGCTAGCAGCCCCGGACAGGGGGCAGGGAATGAGCAGTTCTTC	CASSPGQGAGNEQFF
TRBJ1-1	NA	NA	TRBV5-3	TGTGCCAGAAGTTCGGACGGGAAAAACACTGAAGCTTTCTTT	CARSSDGKNTEAFF
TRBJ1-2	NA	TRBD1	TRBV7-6	TGTGCCAGCAGCTCCTTGACAGGGACTTATGGCTACACCTTC	CASSSLTGTYGYTF
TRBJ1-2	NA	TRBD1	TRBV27	TGTGCCAGCAGTTCCCCGACAGGGGGGGGCTATGGCTACACCTTC	CASSSPTGGGYGYTF
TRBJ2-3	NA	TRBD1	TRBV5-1	TGCGCCAGCAGCGCCCAGTCCGGGACAGGAGCAGATACGCAGTATTTT	CASSAQSGTGADTQYF
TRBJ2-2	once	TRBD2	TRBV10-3	TGTGCCATCAGTGACGCTAGCGGGACCGGGGAGCTGTTTTTT	CAISDASGTGELFF
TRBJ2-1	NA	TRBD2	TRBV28	TGTGCCAGCACCCTTTGGTCTAGCGGGAGGGCGGTGGGCAATGAGCAGTTCTTC	CASTLWSSGRAVGNEQFF
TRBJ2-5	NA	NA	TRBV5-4	TGTGCCAGCAGCTTGGGTCCGCAGGAAGAGACCCAGTACTTC	CASSLGPQEETQYF
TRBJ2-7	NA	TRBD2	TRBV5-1	TGCGCCAGCAGCTGGGCTAGCGGGGGGACCTACGAGCAGTACTTC	CASSWASGGTYEQYF
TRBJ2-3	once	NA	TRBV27	TGTGCCAGCAGTTTAGGATGGCGGGATACGCAGTATTTT	CASSLGWRDTQYF